This TCR beta chain was profiled in a study of CD8+ T cells in alopecia areata. The V segment lost 0 bases and the J segment 6 bases; nucleotides outside the gene matches: 10. Germline CDR1 is SGHDN and CDR2 is FVKESK. The CDR3 has 17 residues. Treatment indicated: oral pan-JAK inhibitor, 5-10 mg twice daily. Sequencing templates came from extracted RNA that was reverse transcribed into cDNA. Profiling relied on immunoSEQ multiplex PCR, and the TCRdb table lists in-frame clones only, not all of them. The sample has under 350,000 clones, nearly 60% seen once; the top ten hold approximately 2%. This sequence originates from a human donor with alopecia areata. The chain has TRBV14 and TRBJ2-3, with 9 bases lining up with TRBD2. Here the sequenced sample was CD4+ T cells sorted from blood, taken at week 24, from a patient treated with tofacitinib. DNA of the CDR3: TGTGCCAGCAGCCAAGATCTGGGCGGGGGGGCCATCGATACGCAGTATTTT. Its protein product is CASSQDLGGGAIDTQYF.